This is a list of T cell receptor beta chains from one sample in a study of T cell responses to AZD1222 COVID-19 vaccine. Some clones are missing from TCRdb's copy, which holds only in-frame ones; the method was immunoSEQ multiplex PCR. This table has 97,000 or so clones, almost 85% appearing once. The specimen was peripheral blood, collected on day 0 of AZD1222 vaccination. The receptors come from an adult in good health. CDR3s include the opening cysteine and the closing phenylalanine or tryptophan. D genes are given only for firm matches. Only some rows state a clone size, as once, few, many or a class for expanded clones.

once	TRBV27	TRBJ2-2	-	CASSLRSAQILKNGELFF	TGTGCCAGCAGTTTAAGGAGTGCGCAGATCCTGAAGAACGGGGAGCTGTTTTTT
-	TRBV2	TRBJ1-1	-	CASSEDGDTEAFF	TGTGCCAGCAGTGAAGACGGGGACACTGAAGCTTTCTTT
-	TRBV6-5	TRBJ2-7	-	CASSYSGGKRTF	TGTGCCAGCAGTTACTCGGGGGGTAAAAGGACCTTC
-	TRBV2	TRBJ1-2	-	CASSEAELGGYTF	TGTGCCAGCAGTGAAGCCGAATTGGGAGGCTACACCTTC
-	TRBV7-9	TRBJ2-1	-	CASSNLKYEQFF	TGTGCCAGCAGCAACTTAAAATACGAGCAGTTCTTC
-	TRBV5-8	TRBJ1-1	-	CASSLRYVGEAFF	TGTGCCAGCAGCTTGAGGTACGTCGGTGAAGCTTTCTTT
-	TRBV7-2	TRBJ2-1	TRBD2	CASSPPGLAGGGEQFF	TGTGCCAGCAGCCCGCCGGGACTAGCGGGAGGGGGTGAGCAGTTCTTC
-	TRBV7-8	TRBJ2-5	-	CASSLVLVGETQYF	TGTGCCAGCAGCTTAGTATTAGTGGGAGAGACCCAGTACTTC
-	TRBV7-9	TRBJ1-2	TRBD1	CASSFWTGDGYTF	TGTGCCAGCAGCTTCTGGACAGGGGATGGCTACACCTTC
few	TRBV18	TRBJ1-3	-	CASSPNPVGNTIYF	TGTGCCAGCTCACCTAATCCCGTGGGAAACACCATATATTTT
-	TRBV4-1	TRBJ1-4	TRBD1	CASSQDPGQGSLLFF	TGCGCCAGCAGCCAAGACCCTGGACAGGGATCTCTACTGTTTTTT
-	TRBV18	TRBJ1-3	-	CASSPLPLQTSGNTIYF	TGTGCCAGCTCACCACTGCCCCTACAAACCTCTGGAAACACCATATATTTT
-	TRBV5-6	TRBJ1-1	-	CASSLGPGGAFF	TGTGCCAGCAGCTTGGGGCCCGGGGGAGCTTTCTTT
-	TRBV7-2	TRBJ2-1	TRBD2	CASSSTSGGVSSYNEQFF	TGTGCCAGCAGCTCGACTAGCGGGGGGGTTAGCTCCTACAATGAGCAGTTCTTC
once	TRBV9	TRBJ2-2	TRBD2	CASSMTSGSYTGELFF	TGTGCCAGCAGCATGACTAGCGGGAGTTACACCGGGGAGCTGTTTTTT
-	TRBV4-3	TRBJ1-2	TRBD1	CASSQETGEANYGYTF	TGCGCCAGCAGCCAAGAGACAGGGGAAGCTAACTATGGCTACACCTTC
-	TRBV6-5	TRBJ1-4	-	CAVLSGMLEKLFF	TGTGCCGTTCTCTCAGGGATGCTTGAAAAACTGTTTTTT
-	TRBV11-3	TRBJ1-1	TRBD1	CASSADRGRGEAFF	TGTGCCAGCAGCGCGGACAGGGGGAGAGGTGAAGCTTTCTTT
-	TRBV19	TRBJ1-5	-	CASSRLGGNQPQHF	TGTGCCAGTAGTCGACTGGGGGGCAATCAGCCCCAGCATTTT
-	TRBV6-2/TRBV6-3	TRBJ2-2	-	CASSEPPGELFF	TGTGCCAGCAGCGAACCTCCCGGGGAGCTGTTTTTT
few	TRBV5-1	TRBJ2-3	TRBD2	CASSLMPGGGTGTDTQYF	TGCGCCAGCAGCTTGATGCCCGGCGGGGGAACCGGCACAGATACGCAGTATTTT
-	TRBV29-1	TRBJ2-2	-	CSVVRGVNTGELFF	TGCAGCGTTGTAAGAGGGGTGAACACCGGGGAGCTGTTTTTT
-	TRBV7-9	TRBJ1-3	-	CASSLLTSSGNTIYF	TGTGCCAGCAGCTTGCTAACCAGCTCTGGAAACACCATATATTTT
-	TRBV6-2/TRBV6-3	TRBJ1-6	-	CASSYSWTASSPLHF	TGTGCCAGCAGTTACTCGTGGACTGCGAGTTCACCCCTCCACTTT
-	TRBV7-6	TRBJ1-2	-	CASSRYAGKIPGDGYTF	TGTGCCAGCAGCAGATATGCAGGGAAAATTCCGGGTGATGGCTACACCTTC
-	TRBV5-1	TRBJ1-2	-	CASSLAQTPPRGYTF	TGCGCCAGCAGCTTGGCCCAGACCCCTCCCCGGGGCTACACCTTC
-	TRBV3-1/TRBV3-2	TRBJ2-4	-	CASSQDSWRGQNIQYF	TGTGCCAGCAGCCAAGATTCCTGGAGGGGACAAAACATTCAGTACTTC
-	TRBV19	TRBJ1-1	-	CASSTRGTEAFF	TGTGCCAGTAGTACAAGGGGCACTGAAGCTTTCTTT
-	TRBV19	TRBJ1-2	-	CASSAGGLDSYYGYTF	TGTGCCAGTAGTGCGGGGGGACTCGACAGCTACTATGGCTACACCTTC
-	TRBV6-5	TRBJ2-1	-	CASPGQGWGNEQFF	TGTGCCAGCCCGGGGCAGGGATGGGGAAATGAGCAGTTCTTC
-	TRBV6-5	TRBJ2-1	TRBD1	CASRSGTGAYNEQFF	TGTGCCAGCAGGTCTGGGACAGGGGCCTACAATGAGCAGTTCTTC
-	TRBV21-1	TRBJ1-4	-	CASSVDRNEKLFF	TGTGCCAGCAGCGTTGATAGGAATGAAAAACTGTTTTTT
-	TRBV19	TRBJ2-5	-	CASKGLGRETQYF	TGTGCCAGTAAGGGACTGGGCCGGGAGACCCAGTACTTC
-	TRBV4-3	TRBJ2-1	TRBD1	CASSQGQGPYNEQFF	TGCGCCAGCAGCCAGGGACAGGGCCCCTACAATGAGCAGTTCTTC
-	TRBV30	TRBJ1-6	-	CAWSALYNSPLHF	TGTGCCTGGAGCGCCCTATATAATTCACCCCTCCACTTT
-	TRBV30	TRBJ1-1	-	CAWRQARSTEAFF	TGTGCCTGGCGGCAGGCCAGGTCCACTGAAGCTTTCTTT
-	TRBV6-6	TRBJ1-5	TRBD1	CASSYGQGDSQPQHF	TGTGCCAGCAGTTACGGACAGGGTGACAGTCAGCCCCAGCATTTT
-	TRBV3-1/TRBV3-2	TRBJ2-7	-	CASSQVGFSYEQYF	TGTGCCAGCAGCCAAGTGGGATTCTCCTACGAGCAGTACTTC
-	TRBV28	TRBJ2-7	TRBD2	CASSLWASGSYEQYF	TGTGCCAGCAGTTTATGGGCTAGCGGGAGCTACGAGCAGTACTTC
once	TRBV19	TRBJ2-2	-	CASSSTGTLNTGELFF	TGTGCCAGTAGTAGTACAGGGACCCTTAACACCGGGGAGCTGTTTTTT
-	TRBV4-3	TRBJ2-3	-	CASSRSQGDTQYF	TGCGCCAGCAGTCGGTCTCAAGGAGATACGCAGTATTTT
-	TRBV30	TRBJ1-2	TRBD1	CAWSGAGGRLYGYTF	TGTGCCTGGAGTGGGGCAGGGGGCCGCCTCTATGGCTACACCTTC
-	TRBV4-3	TRBJ1-1	TRBD1	CASSQENRGKAFF	TGCGCCAGCAGCCAGGAAAACAGGGGGAAGGCTTTCTTT
-	TRBV3-1/TRBV3-2	TRBJ1-2	-	CASSLKYRYTF	TGTGCCAGCAGCCTAAAGTATAGATACACCTTC
-	TRBV7-8	TRBJ1-2	-	CASSPGGGYGYTF	TGTGCCAGTTCCCCGGGGGGCGGGTATGGCTACACCTTC
-	TRBV28	TRBJ1-2	TRBD1	CASSLGTGFIYGYTF	TGTGCCAGCAGTTTGGGGACAGGGTTCATATATGGCTACACCTTC
-	TRBV7-9	TRBJ1-6	TRBD1	CASSRRDRGYNSPLHF	TGTGCCAGCAGCCGCCGGGACAGGGGTTATAATTCACCCCTCCACTTT
-	TRBV3-1/TRBV3-2	TRBJ1-2	-	CASSQGTNYGYTF	TGTGCCAGCAGCCAGGGGACTAACTATGGCTACACCTTC
-	TRBV6-5	TRBJ1-6	-	CASSYGAVNSPLHF	TGTGCCAGCAGTTACGGAGCCGTCAATTCACCCCTCCACTTT
-	TRBV28	TRBJ2-7	-	CATNPTGRTYEQYF	TGTGCCACCAACCCAACCGGGAGAACCTACGAGCAGTACTTC
-	TRBV18	TRBJ2-7	TRBD1	CASSPQGARYEQYF	TGTGCCAGCTCCCCACAGGGGGCGAGGTACGAGCAGTACTTC
-	TRBV24-1	TRBJ2-3	TRBD2	CATSDSTSGPRTQYF	TGTGCCACCAGTGATTCGACTAGCGGGCCGCGTACGCAGTATTTT
once	TRBV4-3	TRBJ1-6	-	CASSQGGRDNSPLHF	TGCGCCAGCAGCCAAGGTGGGAGGGATAATTCACCCCTCCACTTT
-	TRBV15	TRBJ1-6	-	CATSREGSFRESPLHF	TGTGCCACCAGCAGAGAGGGCTCGTTCAGGGAGTCACCCCTCCACTTT
-	TRBV20-1	TRBJ2-3	TRBD2	CSASLREGSTDTQYF	TGCAGTGCTAGTTTGCGGGAGGGGAGCACAGATACGCAGTATTTT
-	TRBV29-1	TRBJ2-1	-	CSVEGGFPLSYNEQFF	TGCAGCGTTGAAGGGGGTTTCCCCCTTTCCTACAATGAGCAGTTCTTC
-	TRBV3-1/TRBV3-2	TRBJ1-5	TRBD1	CASSRQGDGNQPQHF	TGTGCCAGCAGCAGACAGGGGGATGGCAATCAGCCCCAGCATTTT
-	TRBV28	TRBJ1-4	-	CASSSPGLASGKLFF	TGTGCCAGCAGTTCCCCTGGGTTGGCGTCGGGAAAACTGTTTTTT
-	TRBV27	TRBJ1-2	TRBD1	CASSEDRDYGYTF	TGTGCCAGCAGTGAAGACAGGGACTATGGCTACACCTTC
few	TRBV4-3	TRBJ1-2	-	CASSQGDWGNYGYTF	TGCGCCAGCAGCCAGGGGGACTGGGGGAACTATGGCTACACCTTC